A selection of T cell receptor beta chains follows, all from one sample in a study of beta chain features in type 1 diabetes. Libraries were prepared by immunoSEQ multiplex PCR; TCRdb keeps only in-frame clonotypes and omits some of them. There are about 53,000 clones in the sample; 55% to 80% occur only once, and around 0.29% lies in the top ten. Sequencing used stem cell memory CD4+ T cells from blood. Receptors were obtained from a woman aged 25 to 39 with type 1 diabetes. Each CDR3 is given with its conserved first and last residue. D genes are given only for firm matches. The size field is filled for only some rows; it gives once, few, many or a size class.

.,TRBV30,.,TRBJ1-5,TGTGCCTGGAGTACCGCTTCAGGGGGCAATCAGCCCCAGCATTTT,CAWSTASGGNQPQHF
.,TRBV7-9,.,TRBJ2-7,TGTGCCAGCAGCTTCGCGGGGAATTACGAGCAGTACTTC,CASSFAGNYEQYF
.,TRBV11-2,.,TRBJ2-7,TGTGCCAGCAGCTTTTCAGGGGCGGACGAGCAGTACTTC,CASSFSGADEQYF
.,TRBV2,once,TRBJ1-1,TGTGCCAGCATAGAGGAGGACACTGAAGCTTTCTTT,CASIEEDTEAFF
.,TRBV7-8,.,TRBJ1-1,TGTGCCAGCAGCCCCAGGGGACTGAACACTGAAGCTTTCTTT,CASSPRGLNTEAFF
TRBD1,TRBV19,once,TRBJ1-4,TGTGCCAGTAGTATAGCAGGCAGGGGGAGTGAAAAACTGTTTTTT,CASSIAGRGSEKLFF
.,TRBV28,.,TRBJ2-7,TGTGCCAGCAGTCGGCCGGGGGCCTACGAGCAGTACTTC,CASSRPGAYEQYF
.,TRBV29-1,few,TRBJ1-2,TGCAGCGTCGAAAAGTACACCAACTATGGCTACACCTTC,CSVEKYTNYGYTF
.,TRBV16,.,TRBJ2-3,TGTGCCAGCACCCGCTTGGCTGAAACAGATACGCAGTATTTT,CASTRLAETDTQYF
TRBD1,TRBV7-9,.,TRBJ1-1,TGTGCCAGCAGCTTACCGGACAGGGGGGGGAAAGCTTTCTTT,CASSLPDRGGKAFF
.,TRBV2,.,TRBJ1-4,TGTGCCAGCAGGAGGGGAGGGACAAATGAAAAACTGTTTTTT,CASRRGGTNEKLFF
.,TRBV4-1,.,TRBJ2-7,TGCGCCAGCAGCCTTGACAGGGCGCGGGGCGAGCAGTACTTC,CASSLDRARGEQYF
.,TRBV18,.,TRBJ2-7,TGTGCCAGCCAAGAACAGGTTAACTCCTACGAGCAGTACTTC,CASQEQVNSYEQYF
.,TRBV6-1,few,TRBJ2-5,TGTGCCAGCAGTGAAGAGGAGGGGAGCTGGACCCAGTACTTC,CASSEEEGSWTQYF
TRBD1,TRBV2,.,TRBJ2-2,TGTGCCGGGGGCCGGGACAGTCACACCGGGGAGCTGTTTTTT,CAGGRDSHTGELFF
TRBD2,TRBV18,.,TRBJ2-7,TGTGCCAGCTCGCCGACACTAGCGGGAGGCCACGAGCAGTACTTC,CASSPTLAGGHEQYF
TRBD2,TRBV7-2,few,TRBJ2-5,TGTGCCAGCAGCCTCGGACTAGCGGGAGTAAAGACCCAGTACTTC,CASSLGLAGVKTQYF
TRBD2,TRBV23-1,.,TRBJ2-1,TGCGCCAGCAGTCAAAAGGAGTTAGTTGAAGGGAGGGCCCCCTATAATGAGCAGTTCTTC,CASSQKELVEGRAPYNEQFF
.,TRBV28,.,TRBJ1-1,TGTGCCAGCAGTTTAAGCTATCGGGGGGCCACTGAAGCTTTCTTT,CASSLSYRGATEAFF
TRBD1,TRBV18,.,TRBJ1-1,TGTGCCAGCTCACCAAACAGGGGGAGTAGTGACACTGAAGCTTTCTTT,CASSPNRGSSDTEAFF
.,TRBV19,.,TRBJ1-1,TGTGCCAGTAGTATCAGGGCGTTTGAAGCTTTCTTT,CASSIRAFEAFF
TRBD1,TRBV27,.,TRBJ2-6,TGTGCCAGCACCGCGAGGGGGCCCAGCTCTGGGGCCAACGTCCTGACTTTC,CASTARGPSSGANVLTF
.,TRBV18,.,TRBJ2-7,TGTGCCAGCTCACCACCGGGCGCCTACGAGCAGTACTTC,CASSPPGAYEQYF
.,TRBV18,.,TRBJ2-3,TGTGCCAGCTCAACGACTAGCACAGATACGCAGTATTTT,CASSTTSTDTQYF
TRBD1,TRBV30,.,TRBJ1-1,TGTGCCTGGGACAGGGGGATGAACACTGAAGCTTTCTTT,CAWDRGMNTEAFF